Below, 20 T cell receptor beta chains from the same sample are listed, as sequenced in a study of T cells in localized non-small cell lung cancer. Clones were read by immunoSEQ multiplex PCR, and TCRdb kept only the in-frame ones, dropping some. The sample has about 1,700 clones; less than 40% are singletons. The material sequenced was lung tumor tissue, taken before any cancer treatment. These receptors all come from a woman aged 35 to 75 with stage II lung adenocarcinoma.

The chain links TRBV9 to TRBJ2-7, with a tentative D call TRBD2 (5 bases). The germline V and J ends were trimmed by 0 bases and 1 base, with 11 bases remaining between them. The CDR3 runs to 15 residues. Germline V CDR1 and CDR2: SGDLS, YYNGEE. The CDR3 reads CASSVGPGESYEQYF. As DNA, the CDR3 is TGTGCCAGCAGCGTAGGGCCCGGGGAGTCCTACGAGCAGTACTTC.

V usage is TRBV16 and J usage is TRBJ2-6; D unresolved. This CDR3 has 15 amino acids. Germline assignment: CDR1 KGHSY and CDR2 FQNENV. The V end was cut by 4 bases, the J end by 0 bases, with 7 bases between. CDR3 region: CASSRESSGANVLTF. CDR3 in DNA: TGTGCCAGCAGCCGAGAGAGCTCTGGGGCCAACGTCCTGACTTTC.

This chain joins TRBV6-8 and TRBJ1-1; D gene ambiguous. CDR1 and CDR2 (germline): MNHGY, SAAAGT. The CDR3 is 12 amino acids. V lost 5 bases to trimming and J lost 1 base, with 5 bases between them. CDR3 in amino acids: CASSQRNTEAFF. CDR3 bases: TGTGCCAGCAGTCAAAGGAACACTGAAGCTTTCTTT.

This clone was seen more than once but under ten times. The chain is built from TRBV11-3 and TRBJ2-5; D is possibly TRBD2 (5 bases). With 4 bases removed from V and 9 bases from J, the gap between germline ends came to 18 bases. Germline values: CDR1 SGHNT, CDR2 YENEEA. The CDR3 sequence is 14 residues long. The CDR3 sequence: CASSSREGAEAQYF. Here the CDR3 DNA reads TGTGCCAGCAGCTCCAGAGAGGGAGCGGAGGCCCAGTACTTC.

The rearrangement uses TRBV19 and TRBJ2-3, with TRBD2 as a possible D gene (5 bases). Trimming cost V 6 bases and J 3 bases, with 7 bases left between them. Germline V lookup: CDR1 LNHDA, CDR2 SQIVND (reference sequence). CDR3 size: 12 residues. This CDR3 reads CASRSGTDTQYF. DNA of the CDR3: TGTGCCAGTAGGTCGGGGACAGATACGCAGTATTTT. Looking up the rest from reference TRBV19 and TRBJ2-3 gives the full variable domain: DGGITQSPKYLFRKEGQNVTLSCEQNLNHDAMYWYRQDPGQGLRLIYYSQIVNDFQKGDIAEGYSVSREKKESFPLTVTSAQKNPTAFYLCASRSGTDTQYFGPGTRLTVL.

This clone appeared a single time. The chain uses TRBV19 and TRBJ2-4, with 8 positions matching TRBD1. The ends lost 9 bases at V and 2 bases at J; junction bases unmatched: 6. Germline-derived CDR1 and CDR2 are LNHDA and SQIVND (reference sequence). The CDR3 runs 14 residues. CDR3 sequence reads: CASVDRGSKNIQYF. CDR3 coding DNA: TGTGCCAGCGTAGACAGGGGATCCAAAAACATTCAGTACTTC.

This clone came up a few times. The chain couples TRBV1 to TRBJ2-3. TRBV1 is termed a pseudogene. This CDR3 is built from 15 residues. CDR3 region: CASRTGGFGTDTQYF. The CDR3, as DNA: TGCGCCAGCAGGACCGGGGGCTTCGGCACAGATACGCAGTATTTT.

The chain combines TRBV15 with TRBJ2-1; 7 bases agree with TRBD2. Germline values: CDR1 LNHNV, CDR2 YYDKDF (reference sequence). The V gene end was trimmed by 0 bases and the J gene end by 5 bases; junction bases not matched to a gene: 4. The CDR3 is made up of 15 amino acids. For the CDR3, the DNA is TGTGCCACCAGCAGAGACGGGGGACTAAACAATGAGCAGTTCTTC. It is translated as CATSRDGGLNNEQFF.

This clone was counted only a few times. The conserved final phenylalanine or tryptophan is absent from the CDR3, which likely points to a read error. The limits of the CDR3 on the DNA are not certain, so only TCRdb's listed CDR3 is given. CDR3 sequence reads: CASSEAPRSERRPL. The rearrangement links TRBV9 to TRBJ1-2. Both ends counted, the CDR3 spans 14 residues. Germline assignment: CDR1 SGDLS and CDR2 YYNGEE.

The gene calls are TRBV9 and TRBJ2-2, with D uncertain. The CDR3 loop spans 14 amino acids. V was cut by 2 bases and J by 4 bases, with 9 bases left in between. Germline assignment: CDR1 SGDLS and CDR2 YYNGEE. CDR3: CASSVGPFTGELFF. CDR3 DNA sequence: TGTGCCAGCAGCGTTGGACCGTTCACCGGGGAGCTGTTTTTT.

The chain couples TRBV5-1 to TRBJ2-3, with TRBD1 matching over 9 bases. The CDR3 is 15 residues long. V lost 4 bases and J lost 4; bases outside the gene matches: 7. Germline assignment: CDR1 SGHRS and CDR2 YFSETQ. CDR3 in DNA: TGCGCCAGCAGCCCGACAGGGGGGCCCGCAGATACGCAGTATTTT. Translation: CASSPTGGPADTQYF.

Regarding this clone: The junction departs from the called germline gene at one end, perhaps through a read error. This rearrangement joins TRBV10-2 to TRBJ1-2; D possibly corresponds to TRBD1 (6 bases). The CDR3 has 15 amino acids. Germline CDR1 reads WSHSY; CDR2 reads SAAADI. The CDR3, as DNA: TGCGCCAACAGTGAGTCACCTCAGGGGTATCTTGGCTACACCTTC. Translating it yields CANSESPQGYLGYTF.

This rearrangement joins TRBV19 to TRBJ1-5; tentative D call: TRBD1 (5 bases). Trimming took off 4 bases at V and 0 bases at J, with 13 bases between the two ends. CDR1 and CDR2 from the germline V gene are LNHDA and SQIVND (reference sequence). The CDR3 spans 16 residues. CDR3 in DNA: TGTGCCAGTAGTAGCCAGGGCGTATATAGCAATCAGCCCCAGCATTTT. This translates into CASSSQGVYSNQPQHF.

This clone has more than one count but fewer than ten. This chain joins TRBV6-8 and TRBJ2-7, with 7 bases matching TRBD2. Germline CDR1 is MNHGY and CDR2 is SAAAGT. This CDR3 region has 15 residues. The V gene end was trimmed by 0 bases and the J gene end by 3 bases; junction bases not matched to a gene: 5. CDR3 sequence (DNA): TGTGCCAGCAGTTACTCGATGGGCGGGGGCTACGAGCAGTACTTC. Protein sequence: CASSYSMGGGYEQYF.

This clone was recorded a few times. The chain has TRBV19 and TRBJ1-2; D remains unclear. V was shortened by 7 bases and J by 4 bases, with 13 bases between the two germline ends. CDR1 is LNHDA, CDR2 SQIVND, per germline (reference sequence). CDR3 length equals 13 residues. CDR3 sequence reads: CASNRLRGYGYTF. CDR3 sequence (DNA): TGTGCCAGTAACAGACTTCGGGGCTATGGCTACACCTTC.

This clone turned up a few times. The gene calls are TRBV6-8 and TRBJ2-2; D is undetermined. Trimming left V 2 bases short and J 5 bases short, with 9 bases between. This CDR3 has 14 amino acids. Looked up from germline, CDR1 is MNHGY and CDR2 is SAAAGT. CDR3 DNA: TGTGCCAGCAGTTACACATTGGAAACCGGGGAGCTGTTTTTT. Translated, it gives CASSYTLETGELFF.

In this sample, this clone turned up once. CDR3 in amino acids: CSVQGAGGNQPQHF. CDR3 sequence (DNA): TGCAGCGTCCAGGGGGCGGGGGGCAATCAGCCCCAGCATTTT. The chain has TRBV29-1 and TRBJ1-5; TRBD1 agrees at 8 bases. This CDR3 contains 14 residues. Germline CDR1 SQVTM, CDR2 ANQGSEA. Germline trimming cut 6 bases from V and 2 bases from J; bases unmatched to any gene: 6.

The rearrangement uses TRBV14 and TRBJ2-2; 9 bases are shared with TRBD1. V shed 1 base and J 7 bases; nucleotides not matched to a gene: 4. CDR1 and CDR2 (germline): SGHDN, FVKESK. The CDR3 length is 15 residues. The CDR3 DNA reads as TGTGCCAGCAGCCAAGTTACAGGGGGCTTCGGGGAGCTGTTTTTT. Residues: CASSQVTGGFGELFF.

The J gene is TRBJ1-4, the V gene TRBV19; D perhaps matches TRBD1 (5 bases). V gave up 6 bases and J gave up 5 bases, with 22 bases separating them. The germline gives CDR1 LNHDA, CDR2 SQIVND (reference sequence). The CDR3 is made up of 17 amino acids. The CDR3 reads CASSPLGQGKKNEKLFF. Here the CDR3 DNA reads TGTGCCAGTAGCCCGCTCGGACAAGGCAAAAAGAATGAAAAACTGTTTTTT.

The genes are TRBV14 and TRBJ2-5; 7 nucleotides agree with TRBD1. This CDR3 comprises 20 residues. V was pared by 5 bases and J by 4 bases, with 25 bases of the junction left unmatched. Germline CDR1 and CDR2: SGHDN and FVKESK. The CDR3 protein is CASSLGQKALTGRVAETQYF. The DNA of the CDR3 is TGTGCCAGCAGCTTGGGACAGAAGGCTTTGACTGGGCGTGTGGCAGAGACCCAGTACTTC.